This note documents a single T cell receptor beta chain sequence. Germline CDR1 reads MRHNA; CDR2 reads SNTAGT. V lost 2 bases, J lost 1 base, and 10 bases lay in between. The CDR3 totals 15 residues. This entry is derived from a study of CD8 T cells in Susac syndrome. Random hexamers were used to reverse transcribe an amount of about 0.45 to 1 ug RNA. immunoSEQ multiplex PCR amplified TCR beta CDR3 across 54 Vbeta, 13 Jbeta. TCRdb recomputed calls from the immunoSEQ multiplex PCR reads with MiXCR, one row per CDR3 protein. The table lists approximately 80,000 distinct CDR3 sequences, 90% to 95% of them singletons, with about 0.52% in the top ten. The patients who served as multiple sclerosis controls were treatment-naive and had stable or active relapsing-remitting disease that fulfilled the revised McDonald criteria. TEMRA cells were FACS-enriched, and CD8+ and CD4+ T cells were isolated negatively.

This clonotype originated in a human donor with multiple sclerosis. The sequenced material came from CD8+ T cells from PBMCs. The rearrangement uses TRBV6-4 and TRBJ2-3; D possibly corresponds to TRBD2 (5 bases). CDR3 bases: TGTGCCAGCAGTGACGGTGCGGGTGGCACAGATACGCAGTATTTT. Residues: CASSDGAGGTDTQYF.